The present entry profiles one T cell receptor (beta chain) with its context. The antigen remains unidentified. The authors built TCR beta libraries using iRepertoire HTBI primers and Arm-PCR of CDR3 regions. TCRdb re-derived calls from the multiplex PCR reads in MiXCR, one entry per CDR3 protein. The sample yields 420,000 or so distinct CDR3 sequences, less than 25% seen once. Time point here: persistent/refractory GD, antithyroid drugs over 5 years with positive TRAb. Construction of the TCR library relied on RNA isolated from PBMCs. CDR1 KGHDR and CDR2 SFDVKD come from the germline V gene. Trimming removed 1 base at V and 4 bases at J, with 19 bases between. This CDR3 region has 17 residues. The data were obtained in a study of regulatory T cells in long-lasting Graves disease. Findings of the study overall: TCR diversity was lower in persistent Graves' patients (versus newly diagnosed ones). Persistent patients shared thousands of public clonotypes among themselves. Newly diagnosed patients shared fewer, at 900 to 1,000.

The V and J genes are TRBV24-1 and TRBJ2-7; possibly TRBD1 for D (5 bases). This clonotype was sampled from a female donor with Graves disease. The sequences come from peripheral blood mononuclear cells (PBMCs), collected when the disease was refractory, from a patient treated with antithyroid drugs. CDR3 sequence: CATSDFNNRPSGYEQYF. The CDR3 DNA follows: TGTGCCACCAGTGATTTCAACAACAGGCCCTCCGGGTACGAGCAGTACTTC.